One sample yielded the 8 T cell receptor beta chains listed below, sequenced in a study of T-cell memory formation after mild COVID-19. TCRdb re-called the 5' RACE reads with MiXCR, one entry per CDR3 protein. The repertoire holds fewer than 95,000 distinct CDR3 sequences, with over 12% as singletons. Sequenced: PBMCs or a T cell subset sorted from them (not recorded which). These receptors were obtained from a man between 18 and 35 years old who had mild COVID-19 (a few samples of this study predate the infection). Cell type and time point are not known.

V gene TRBV4-1 combines with J gene TRBJ2-1; D is possibly TRBD2 (6 bases). The CDR3 spans 18 residues. The germline V gene has CDR1 MGHRA and CDR2 YSYEKL. With 0 bases removed from V and 4 bases from J, the gap between germline ends came to 19 bases. CDR3 in DNA: TGCGCCAGCAGCCAAGAAGGCGGCGGGGCCTCCACTTACAATGAGCAGTTCTTC. Translated, it gives CASSQEGGGASTYNEQFF.

This clonotype has a handful of counts. This CDR3 reads CASSLTGTKNIQYF. DNA for the CDR3: TGTGCCAGCAGTTTAACGGGGACCAAAAACATTCAGTACTTC. The rearrangement joins TRBV28 to TRBJ2-4, with D possibly matching TRBD2 (5 bases). The germline gives CDR1 MDHEN, CDR2 SYDVKM. The CDR3 has 14 residues. Trimming cost V 2 bases and J 2 bases, with 7 bases left between them.

This clonotype was observed a few times. The chain has TRBV12-3 or TRBV12-4 and TRBJ2-1; 9 positions agree with TRBD1. V lost 3 bases to trimming and J lost 4 bases; unmatched junction nucleotides: 10. The CDR3 loop spans 17 amino acids. The CDR3 reads CASSFTGGQDLYNEQFF. The CDR3 nucleotides are TGTGCCAGCAGTTTCACAGGGGGCCAAGACCTATACAATGAGCAGTTCTTC.

The chain carries TRBV12-3 or TRBV12-4 and TRBJ1-5; D is possibly TRBD1 (5 bases). V was pared by 4 bases and J by 2 bases, with 12 bases between. There are 15 residues in the CDR3. This CDR3 reads CASSSGERGNQPQHF. CDR3 sequence (DNA): TGTGCCAGCAGTTCGGGGGAAAGGGGCAATCAGCCCCAGCATTTT.

This chain uses TRBV19 with TRBJ2-1; TRBD1 aligns across 9 bases. V lost 3 bases and J lost 1; bases outside the gene matches: 7. The length of the CDR3 is 17 residues. CDR1 and CDR2 (germline): LNHDA, SQIVND (reference sequence). The CDR3 reads CASSMRDRERSYNEQFF. In nucleotides, the CDR3 is TGTGCCAGTAGTATGAGGGACAGGGAGAGGTCCTACAATGAGCAGTTCTTC.

This clonotype was seen a few times. The chain joins TRBV12-3 or TRBV12-4 to TRBJ1-1; D ambiguous. CDR3 length: 19 residues. V was clipped by 1 base and J by 0 bases, with 21 bases between them. For the CDR3, the DNA is TGTGCCAGCAGTTTAGGGCGCCCCAGCGGGTCTCCTATGAACACTGAAGCTTTCTTT. It yields the protein CASSLGRPSGSPMNTEAFF.

The chain combines TRBV7-9 with TRBJ1-4; no clear D. The V end was cut by 5 bases, the J end by 8 bases, with 18 bases between. The CDR3 extends over 15 amino acids. Germline values: CDR1 SEHNR, CDR2 FQNEAQ (reference sequence). CDR3 loop: CASSPPETAGEKLFF. CDR3 bases: TGTGCCAGCAGCCCCCCGGAGACGGCGGGGGAAAAACTGTTTTTT.

The chain employs TRBV5-4 and TRBJ2-1; 11 nucleotides align to TRBD2. Germline V gives CDR1 SGHNT, CDR2 YYREEE (reference sequence). The CDR3 is 14 amino acids. V gave up 2 bases and J gave up 9 bases; unmatched junction bases: 4. As DNA, the CDR3 is TGTGCCAGCAGCTTTAGCGGGGGGGCCGGTGAGCAGTTCTTC. This translates into CASSFSGGAGEQFF.